The subject of this entry is one T cell receptor beta chain. The antigen is undetermined. This CDR3 is 14 amino acids long. Per the germline V gene, CDR1 is MNHEY and CDR2 is SMNVEV (reference sequence). Trimming left V 5 bases short and J 6 bases short, with 17 bases between. Sample-barcoded 5' priming and a J-beta primer mix drove a second PCR of roughly 7 to 11 cycles. From each sample, at least 3 million paired-end reads containing CDR3 were obtained. TCRdb reanalysed the 5' RACE reads using MiXCR and keeps one entry per CDR3 protein. This sample has about 760,000 distinct CDR3 sequences, with roughly three fifths found just once. The entry originates in a study of blood T cells in healthy people across ages. Study outcomes and limitations: Naive CD4+ cells and diversity were both higher in long-lived donors than in aged donors. With age, beta diversity per million T cells declined roughly linearly, significantly by 40.

The sequence derives from a man aged 35-49 years in good health. Sequenced material: blood. The chain links TRBV27 to TRBJ2-7, with a possible D match to TRBD2 (5 bases). CDR3 amino acids: CASSPQATAAEQYF. The CDR3 DNA is TGTGCCAGCAGTCCCCAAGCTACAGCGGCCGAGCAGTACTTC.